These 20 T cell receptor beta chains originate from one sample sequenced in a study of blood T cell repertoires in COVID-19. Some clones are missing from TCRdb's copy, which holds only in-frame ones; the method was immunoSEQ multiplex PCR. The sample shows more than 200,000 clones, about 85% of them seen only once. Sequencing used peripheral blood. These receptors were obtained from a man in his fifties or sixties with acute or convalescent COVID-19.

CDR3 bases: TGCGCCAGCAGCCAATTCCTAGCGGGAGTCAACAATGAGCAGTTCTTC. It encodes CASSQFLAGVNNEQFF. This chain joins TRBV4-1 and TRBJ2-1; TRBD2 matches at 10 bases. CDR1 is MGHRA, CDR2 YSYEKL, per germline. J was trimmed by 5 bases and V by 2 bases; bases with no gene match: 6. The CDR3 has 16 residues.

The chain is built from TRBV12-3 or TRBV12-4 and TRBJ2-5; TRBD2 matches 13 bases. CDR3 length: 13 residues. The V and J ends lost 6 bases and 5 bases, in that order; junction bases with no gene match: 0. The CDR3 protein is CASRGLAGETQYF. Here the CDR3 DNA reads TGTGCCAGCAGGGGACTAGCGGGGGAGACCCAGTACTTC.

The chain joins TRBV5-6 to TRBJ1-6, with TRBD1 identical over 7 bases. Germline V gene data show CDR1 as SGHDT and CDR2 as YYEEEE. The CDR3 consists of 19 residues. J lost 7 bases, V lost 1 base, and 17 bases had no gene match. The CDR3 spells CASSLTQSTGLLGNSPLHF. DNA of the CDR3: TGTGCCAGCAGCTTGACCCAATCGACAGGGCTACTAGGGAATTCACCCCTCCACTTT.

This chain connects TRBV24-1 to TRBJ2-1; 13 bases are shared with TRBD2. Germline loops: CDR1 KGHDR, CDR2 SFDVKD. V gave up 3 bases and J gave up 11 bases; unmatched junction bases: 6. This CDR3 spans 15 amino acids. The CDR3 nucleotides are TGTGCCACCAGTGATCCCGGGACTAGCGGGACCCAGCAGTTCTTC. As protein: CATSDPGTSGTQQFF.

The rearrangement uses TRBV7-9 and TRBJ2-2; D gene unclear. This CDR3 region has 14 residues. CDR1 SEHNR and CDR2 FQNEAQ come from the germline V gene (reference sequence). Trimming removed 5 bases at V and 7 bases at J, with 14 bases between. In DNA, the CDR3 is TGTGCCAGCAGCGTCTCTAGGTCGGACGGGGAGCTGTTTTTT. This gives the protein CASSVSRSDGELFF.

The chain is built from TRBV18 and TRBJ2-1; 7 bases are a match to TRBD1. The CDR3 loop spans 16 amino acids. V shed 6 bases, J shed 1 base, and the junction held 9 bases outside the gene matches. CDR1 KGHSH and CDR2 LQKENI come from the germline V gene. The CDR3 nucleotides read TGTGCCAGCTCGTCGGACAGGCAATGGTCCTACAATGAGCAGTTCTTC. It yields the protein CASSSDRQWSYNEQFF.

The sample holds a few counts of this clone. The rearrangement joins TRBV28 to TRBJ1-4; weak D call: TRBD1 (6 bases). The CDR3 extends over 15 amino acids. V was cut by 3 bases and J by 7 bases, with 15 bases left in between. Germline CDR1 reads MDHEN; CDR2 reads SYDVKM. This CDR3 is CASSFLTSQGEKLFF. The CDR3 region has the DNA TGTGCCAGCAGTTTTCTGACTTCACAGGGTGAAAAACTGTTTTTT.

This clone was observed a handful of times. The chain carries TRBV2 and TRBJ1-4; tentatively, D is TRBD1 (5 bases). Germline CDR1 reads SNHLY; CDR2 reads FYNNEI. Between the trimmed V and J ends, which lost 7 bases and 3 bases, there was a span of 9 bases. The CDR3 loop spans 13 amino acids. The CDR3 sequence is CASMWGPNEKLFF. The CDR3 DNA sequence: TGTGCCAGCATGTGGGGCCCTAATGAAAAACTGTTTTTT.

The genes are TRBV29-1 and TRBJ1-5; weak D call: TRBD1 (6 bases). Germline CDR1 is SQVTM and CDR2 is ANQGSEA. The CDR3 consists of 13 residues. Deletions cut 7 bases from V and 0 bases from J, with 10 bases between. The CDR3 protein is CSAQGNSNQPQHF. For the CDR3, the DNA is TGCAGCGCTCAGGGGAATAGCAATCAGCCCCAGCATTTT.

This chain connects TRBV5-1 to TRBJ2-3; 8 bases match TRBD2. CDR3 length equals 15 residues. The V and J ends lost 0 bases and 3 bases, in that order; junction bases with no gene match: 3. CDR1 SGHRS and CDR2 YFSETQ come from the germline V gene. This CDR3 is CASSLDGGATDTQYF. In DNA, the CDR3 is TGCGCCAGCAGCTTGGACGGGGGGGCTACAGATACGCAGTATTTT.

The rearrangement links TRBV19 to TRBJ2-5, with D possibly matching TRBD2 (6 bases). There are 14 residues in the CDR3. Trimming left V 5 bases short and J 5 bases short, with 15 bases between. CDR1 and CDR2 (germline): LNHDA, SQIVND (reference sequence). The DNA for the CDR3 is TGTGCCAGTAGTGGTCGACCGGGGAGGGAGACCCAGTACTTC. Its protein is CASSGRPGRETQYF.

V usage is TRBV7-2 and J usage is TRBJ1-3; no clear D gene. V lost 1 base and J 2 bases, leaving 12 bases between the germline ends. The germline CDR1 and CDR2 sequences are SGHTA and FQGNSA. This CDR3 contains 16 residues. As DNA, the CDR3 is TGTGCCAGCAGCTTAGGTGCGTACTTGGCTGGAAACACCATATATTTT. Amino acids: CASSLGAYLAGNTIYF.

As for this clone: Other nucleotide sequences in the sample specify the same CDR3. The chain recombines TRBV12-3 or TRBV12-4 with TRBJ2-7; the D is unclear. The CDR3 extends over 11 amino acids. V lost 4 bases and J lost 2, with 3 bases in between. The CDR3, as DNA: TGTGCCAGCAGTTCCGCCTACGAGCAGTACTTC. It encodes CASSSAYEQYF.

This clone was picked up one time. The chain combines TRBV23-1 with TRBJ1-1, with D possibly matching TRBD1 (6 bases). TRBV23-1 is flagged as an ORF with uncertain function. CDR3 length: 16 residues. Trimming took 2 bases from V and 1 from J, leaving 14 bases between them. CDR3 residues: CASSQPFRTANTEAFF. The CDR3 nucleotides are TGCGCCAGCAGTCAACCCTTCCGGACAGCGAACACTGAAGCTTTCTTT.

This chain uses TRBV5-1 with TRBJ1-1, with 10 bases aligning to TRBD1. The junction had 5 bases not matched to a gene; V was cut back by 4 bases and J by 5 bases. This CDR3 has 14 amino acids. Per the germline V gene, CDR1 is SGHRS and CDR2 is YFSETQ. The CDR3 spells CASSRDRGGTEAFF. CDR3 DNA sequence: TGCGCCAGCAGCCGGGACAGGGGAGGAACTGAAGCTTTCTTT. Supplemented by reference TRBV5-1 and TRBJ1-1, the full variable domain reads KAGVTQTPRYLIKTRGQQVTLSCSPISGHRSVSWYQQTPGQGLQFLFEYFSETQRNKGNFPGRFSGRQFSNSRSEMNVSTLELGDSALYLCASSRDRGGTEAFFGQGTRLTVV.

This clone was recorded only once. This sequence joins TRBV13 and TRBJ2-1, with D perhaps matching TRBD2 (5 bases). Germline values: CDR1 PRHDT, CDR2 FYEKMQ (reference sequence). Trimming pared 1 base from V and 0 bases from J, leaving 7 bases between. CDR3 length equals 15 residues. The CDR3 spells CASSLVGDSYNEQFF. CDR3 nucleotide sequence: TGTGCCAGCAGCTTAGTGGGAGACTCCTACAATGAGCAGTTCTTC.

The chain links TRBV7-6 to TRBJ2-1; D remains ambiguous. Germline CDR1 is SGHVS and CDR2 is FNYEAQ. The CDR3 consists of 13 residues. Trimming removed 4 bases from V and 4 bases from J, with 8 bases in between. The CDR3, as DNA: TGTGCCAGCAGCTCAGGATATTACAATGAGCAGTTCTTC. It codes for CASSSGYYNEQFF. Variable domain in full (rest from reference TRBV7-6 and TRBJ2-1): GAGVSQSPRYKVTKRGQDVALRCDPISGHVSLYWYRQALGQGPEFLTYFNYEAQQDKSGLPNDRFSAERPEGSISTLTIQRTEQRDSAMYRCASSSGYYNEQFFGPGTRLTVL.

The chain has TRBV3-1 (or the pseudogene TRBV3-2) and TRBJ2-7, with D perhaps TRBD1 (6 bases). The CDR3 extends over 18 amino acids. Germline lookup yields CDR1 LGHDT and CDR2 YNNKEL (reference sequence). The ends were cut back, 4 bases at V and 1 base at J, with 23 bases in the middle. CDR3 in DNA: TGTGCCAGCAGCCGAGACCGACCGGGACACCGTATTTCCTACGAGCAGTACTTC. The encoded protein is CASSRDRPGHRISYEQYF.

This chain links TRBV6-5 with TRBJ1-2; tentatively, D is TRBD1 (5 bases). The CDR3 runs to 13 residues. Between the trimmed V and J ends, which lost 10 bases and 0 bases, there was a span of 12 bases. Germline V gene sequence: CDR1 MNHEY, CDR2 SVGAGI. This CDR3 reads CATRDSSNYGYTF. The CDR3 coding sequence is TGTGCCACCCGGGACTCCTCTAACTATGGCTACACCTTC.

J is TRBJ2-5 and V is TRBV18; D unclear. Trimming removed 8 bases at V and 0 bases at J, with 4 bases between. Germline V gives CDR1 KGHSH, CDR2 LQKENI. This CDR3 is built from 11 residues. CDR3 sequence reads: CASRNQETQYF. In DNA, the CDR3 is TGTGCCAGCCGTAACCAAGAGACCCAGTACTTC.